The clone carrying this T cell receptor beta chain has just a few counts. Its target is unknown. These data originate in a study of CD8 T cells in ankylosing spondylitis. 5'-RACE, quantitative and with molecular barcodes, yielded the TCR beta libraries. TCRdb ran MiXCR on the 5' RACE reads and lists one entry per CDR3 protein. The sample holds 150,000 to 200,000 distinct CDR3 sequences, about 17% seen once. The CDR3 is 15 amino acids. V was clipped by 2 bases and J by 2 bases, with 11 bases between them. Per germline, CDR1 SGHRS and CDR2 YFSETQ. Findings of the study overall: The study identified a TCR beta motif of eight highly homologous variants that appeared characteristic of ankylosing spondylitis blood. Earlier reports found some motif variants in synovial fluid and blood in reactive arthritis.

The sequence was collected from a male donor with ankylosing spondylitis or in good health (not recorded which). The sample taken for sequencing was blood, either unsorted or a sorted T cell fraction (not recorded which). The chain combines TRBV5-1 with TRBJ2-1; perhaps TRBD1 as D (6 bases). The CDR3 DNA follows: TGCGCCAGCAGCTTCCTGGACAGTACCTACAATGAGCAGTTCTTC. Its translation: CASSFLDSTYNEQFF.